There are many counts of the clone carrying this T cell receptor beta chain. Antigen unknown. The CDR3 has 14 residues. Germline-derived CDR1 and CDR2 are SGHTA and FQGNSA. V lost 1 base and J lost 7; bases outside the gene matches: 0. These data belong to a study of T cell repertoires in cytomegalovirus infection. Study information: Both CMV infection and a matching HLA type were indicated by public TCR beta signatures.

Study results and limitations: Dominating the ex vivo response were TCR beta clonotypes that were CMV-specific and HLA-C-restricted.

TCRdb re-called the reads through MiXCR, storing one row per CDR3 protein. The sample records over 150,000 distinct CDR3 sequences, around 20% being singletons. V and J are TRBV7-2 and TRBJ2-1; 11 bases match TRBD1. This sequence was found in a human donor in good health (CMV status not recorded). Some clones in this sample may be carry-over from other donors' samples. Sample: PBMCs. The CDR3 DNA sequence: TGTGCCAGCAGCTTAGGGGACAGGGGGAATGAGCAGTTCTTC. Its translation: CASSLGDRGNEQFF.